This T cell receptor beta chain was captured in a study of blood T cell repertoires in COVID-19. Study-wide background: Sources were T cells, B-cell-depleted T cells, or PBMCs; the material itself was cDNA or gDNA.

Clones were sequenced by immunoSEQ multiplex PCR, and TCRdb holds only the in-frame ones, with some missing. The data hold about 150,000 clones, with about 78% observed a single time. Trimming removed 10 bases from V and 3 bases from J; junction bases left unmatched: 13. The CDR3 loop spans 15 amino acids. Per the germline V gene, CDR1 is SGHTA and CDR2 is FQGNSA. Input material: peripheral blood. The receptor was derived from a man between 60 and 75 years old who had recovered from COVID-19. The rearrangement links TRBV7-2 to TRBJ2-3; 7 bases align to TRBD2. The CDR3: CATGIWEGRTDTQYF. The CDR3 DNA is TGTGCCACCGGGATATGGGAGGGCAGGACAGATACGCAGTATTTT.